A single TCR beta chain is shown here with its context. Generated by immunoSEQ multiplex PCR, the TCRdb table keeps only in-frame clones and is missing some. The sample includes about 66,000 clones, 85% to 90% of them seen just once. The data derive from a study of technical replicates of blood from a handful of donors. CDR1 SGHRS and CDR2 YFSETQ come from the germline V gene. This CDR3 is built from 15 residues. The V and J ends lost 3 bases and 7 bases, in that order; junction bases with no gene match: 7. The chain has TRBV5-1 and TRBJ1-5, with 10 bases matching TRBD1. Sequenced: PBMCs. The sequence was obtained from a human donor in good health. Some clones in this sample may be carry-over from other donors' samples. CDR3 loop: CASSSTGGRGQPQHF. Here the CDR3 DNA reads TGCGCCAGCAGCTCGACAGGGGGCCGTGGACAGCCCCAGCATTTT.